A single sample gave rise to the 12 T cell receptor beta chains below, sequenced in a study of T cells in Graves' hyperthyroidism and ophthalmopathy. Amplification of TCR beta CDR3 regions used RNA as the template. First-round RT-PCR of the TCR CDR3 relied on the HTBI primer set. A single record per CDR3 protein comes from TCRdb applying MiXCR to the multiplex PCR reads. Here the sample spans nearly 600,000 distinct CDR3 sequences, 14% being singletons. Sample: blood. These receptor sequences come from a woman under 40 with Graves' hyperthyroidism that later progressed to Graves' ophthalmopathy.

This clonotype was found many times. V usage is TRBV4-1 and J usage is TRBJ1-6; D gene uncertain. This CDR3 has 13 residues. The V and J ends lost 8 bases and 9 bases respectively, with 14 bases between them. Germline V CDR1 and CDR2: MGHRA, YSYEKL. In nucleotides, the CDR3 is TGCGCCAGCCGAATACCAGGTGGTTCACCCCTCCACTTT. Its protein is CASRIPGGSPLHF.

This clonotype has more than one count but fewer than ten. The chain couples TRBV20-1 to TRBJ2-7; 8 bases fit TRBD2. Looked up from germline, CDR1 is DFQATT and CDR2 is SNEGSKA (reference sequence). There are 15 residues in the CDR3. After removal of 5 bases from V and 0 bases from J, the junction contained 9 bases not matched to a gene. The CDR3: CSARQAGESSYEQYF. CDR3 coding DNA: TGCAGTGCTCGACAAGCGGGGGAGAGCTCCTACGAGCAGTACTTC.

This clonotype was observed many times. V and J are TRBV29-1 and TRBJ2-3; TRBD2 matches at 8 bases. Unmatched junction bases numbered 9, after V lost 8 bases and J lost 2 bases. Germline CDR1 and CDR2: SQVTM and ANQGSEA. The CDR3 has 14 amino acids. CDR3: CSLRSGSITDTQYF. CDR3 coding DNA: TGCAGCCTCAGAAGCGGGAGTATCACAGATACGCAGTATTTT.

V usage is TRBV20-1 and J usage is TRBJ2-3; D is undetermined. The germline V and J ends were trimmed by 0 bases and 4 bases, with 5 bases remaining between them. Germline CDR1 and CDR2: DFQATT and SNEGSKA (reference sequence). The CDR3 consists of 12 residues. The CDR3 DNA sequence: TGCAGTGCTAGAGATAGTTCAGATACGCAGTATTTT. Translating it yields CSARDSSDTQYF.

This clonotype was observed many times. V is TRBV3-1 and J is TRBJ2-1, with 11 nucleotides matching TRBD1. The CDR3 has 15 amino acids. V dropped 3 bases and J dropped 6; count of bases not matched to a gene: 4. In germline, CDR1 is LGHDT, CDR2 YNNKEL (reference sequence). The DNA for the CDR3 is TGTGCCAGCAGCCAGGCCGGGACAGGGGGCAATGAGCAGTTCTTC. As protein: CASSQAGTGGNEQFF.

This clonotype was seen at least ten times. J is TRBJ2-2 and V is TRBV11-3; no definite D call. This CDR3 contains 15 residues. The germline V gene has CDR1 SGHNT and CDR2 YENEEA. The V and J ends lost 3 bases and 3 bases respectively, with 11 bases between them. This chain's CDR3 is CASSFFTFDTGELFF. The CDR3 DNA reads as TGTGCCAGCAGCTTTTTCACCTTTGACACCGGGGAGCTGTTTTTT.

In its sample, this clonotype was seen many times. The gene calls are TRBV29-1 and TRBJ2-3; 8 nucleotides match TRBD2. V lost 0 bases and J lost 7; bases outside the gene matches: 9. In germline, CDR1 is SQVTM, CDR2 ANQGSEA. The CDR3 contains 15 residues. This chain's CDR3 is CSVEESAGGGNTQYF. CDR3 coding DNA: TGCAGCGTTGAAGAGTCCGCGGGGGGAGGAAATACGCAGTATTTT.

This clonotype was seen only a few times. The rearrangement joins TRBV27 to TRBJ2-7; 7 nucleotides align to TRBD1. CDR3 length equals 14 residues. V lost 2 bases and J lost 7; bases outside the gene matches: 8. From germline, CDR1 is MNHEY and CDR2 SMNVEV (reference sequence). CDR3 residues: CASSLVGQNGEQYF. As DNA, the CDR3 is TGTGCCAGCAGTTTAGTGGGACAGAATGGGGAGCAGTACTTC.

This clonotype was seen more than once but under ten times. This may be a read error, as it is one base from a much larger clone. V is TRBV27 and J is TRBJ2-1, with D unclear. The end of the DNA is better explained by TRBJ2-7, so the J call may be wrong. CDR3 length equals 14 residues. Germline CDR1 MNHEY, CDR2 SMNVEV (reference sequence). The CDR3, as DNA: TGTGCCAGCAGTTTCAACACCGAGTACAATGAGCAGTACTTC. This translates into CASSFNTEYNEQYF.

This clonotype was seen many times. The V call is TRBV9, the J call TRBJ2-3; 10 bases fit TRBD2. CDR3 length: 16 amino acids. Germline CDR1 and CDR2: SGDLS and YYNGEE. V was pared by 0 bases and J by 4 bases, with 5 bases of the junction left unmatched. The CDR3 coding sequence is TGTGCCAGCAGCGTAGCGGGACTAGCGAGATCAGATACGCAGTATTTT. Translated, it gives CASSVAGLARSDTQYF. The full variable domain, in which reference TRBV9 and TRBJ2-3 provide the parts outside the CDR3, is DSGVTQTPKHLITATGQRVTLRCSPRSGDLSVYWYQQSLDQGLQFLIQYYNGEERAKGNILERFSAQQFPDLHSELNLSSLELGDSALYFCASSVAGLARSDTQYFGPGTRLTVL.

A word on this clonotype: A much larger clone differs from this one at a single base, so this may be a read error. Here the CDR3 reads CASTQGGTYEQCF. Written as DNA, the CDR3 is TGTGCCAGCACCCAGGGCGGGACCTACGAGCAGTGCTTC. The chain uses TRBV3-1 and TRBJ2-7, with a tentative D call TRBD2 (6 bases). The CDR3 is 13 amino acids. The V gene's germline CDR1 is LGHDT and CDR2 YNNKEL (reference sequence).

As regards this clonotype: Relative to the germline gene, one junction end is altered; a read error may explain this. The V and J genes are TRBV12-3 or TRBV12-4 and TRBJ2-7; TRBD1 is a possible D gene (6 bases). The length of the CDR3 is 14 residues. CDR3 region: CASRSSRGSYEQHF. DNA of the CDR3: TGTGCCAGCAGAAGTTCCAGGGGCTCCTACGAGCAGCACTTC.